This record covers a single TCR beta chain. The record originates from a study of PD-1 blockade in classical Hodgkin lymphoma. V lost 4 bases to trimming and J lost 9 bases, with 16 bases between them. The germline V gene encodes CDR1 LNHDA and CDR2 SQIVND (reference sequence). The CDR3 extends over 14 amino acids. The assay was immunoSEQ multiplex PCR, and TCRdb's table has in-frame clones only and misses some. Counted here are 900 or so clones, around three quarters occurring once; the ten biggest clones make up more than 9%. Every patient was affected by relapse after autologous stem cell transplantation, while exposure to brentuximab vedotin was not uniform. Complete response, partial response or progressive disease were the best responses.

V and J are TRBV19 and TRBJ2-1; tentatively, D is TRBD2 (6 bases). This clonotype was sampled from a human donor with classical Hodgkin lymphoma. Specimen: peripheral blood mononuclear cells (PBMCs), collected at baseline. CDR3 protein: CASSTGARESEQFF. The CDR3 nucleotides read TGTGCCAGTAGTACCGGCGCCCGGGAGAGTGAGCAGTTCTTC.